This TCR beta chain appears in the sequencing data of a study of blood T cell repertoires in COVID-19. The overall study: Nucleic acid was either cDNA or gDNA, and it came from T cells, B-cell-depleted T cells, or PBMCs.

Authors' data handling: Reference gene primer amplification gave nucleated cell count estimates. The repertoire was sequenced with immunoSEQ multiplex PCR; TCRdb's copy has only in-frame clones and lacks some. The V and J calls and clone size were taken over from that table, and D and trimming were inferred from the DNA. The table includes roughly 200,000 clones, about 85% detected once. Enrolled through a virtual design, the participants were between roughly 18 and 100 years of age and came from under 30 US areas. Two consecutive negative NP/OP PCR tests, clearance, or resolved symptoms defined Cohort 3 recovery. V lost 0 bases to trimming and J lost 0 bases, with 8 bases between them. The CDR3 loop spans 15 amino acids. Germline V gene data show CDR1 as SGHNT and CDR2 as YENEEA.

The sample was PBMCs or T cells enriched from blood (not recorded which). The receptor comes from a man aged 35 to 55 who had recovered from COVID-19. V is TRBV11-3 and J is TRBJ1-1; D unresolved. CDR3 loop: CASSLDGQMNTEAFF. CDR3 DNA sequence: TGTGCCAGCAGCTTAGATGGGCAGATGAACACTGAAGCTTTCTTT. Variable domain in full (rest from reference TRBV11-3 and TRBJ1-1): EAGVVQSPRYKIIEKKQPVAFWCNPISGHNTLYWYLQNLGQGPELLIRYENEEAVDDSQLPKDRFSAERLKGVDSTLKIQPAELGDSAVYLCASSLDGQMNTEAFFGQGTRLTVV.